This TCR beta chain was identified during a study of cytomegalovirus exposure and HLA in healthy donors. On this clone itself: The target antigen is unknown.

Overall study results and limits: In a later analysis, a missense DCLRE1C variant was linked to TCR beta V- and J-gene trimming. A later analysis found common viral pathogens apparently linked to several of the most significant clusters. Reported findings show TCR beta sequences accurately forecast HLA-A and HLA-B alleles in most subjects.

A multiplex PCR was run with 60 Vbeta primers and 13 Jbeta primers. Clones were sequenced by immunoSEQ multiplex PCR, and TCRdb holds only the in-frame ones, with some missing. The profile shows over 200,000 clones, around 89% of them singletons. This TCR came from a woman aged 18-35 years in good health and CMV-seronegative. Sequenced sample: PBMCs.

The CDR3 DNA reads as TGTGCCAGCAGCCCCGCCGGGACAAACACTGAAGCTTTCTTT. Translation: CASSPAGTNTEAFF. The rearrangement joins TRBV7-2 to TRBJ1-1; weak D call: TRBD1 (6 bases). The CDR3 runs 14 residues. Germline CDR1 and CDR2: SGHTA and FQGNSA. V was pared by 5 bases and J by 2 bases, with 12 bases between.